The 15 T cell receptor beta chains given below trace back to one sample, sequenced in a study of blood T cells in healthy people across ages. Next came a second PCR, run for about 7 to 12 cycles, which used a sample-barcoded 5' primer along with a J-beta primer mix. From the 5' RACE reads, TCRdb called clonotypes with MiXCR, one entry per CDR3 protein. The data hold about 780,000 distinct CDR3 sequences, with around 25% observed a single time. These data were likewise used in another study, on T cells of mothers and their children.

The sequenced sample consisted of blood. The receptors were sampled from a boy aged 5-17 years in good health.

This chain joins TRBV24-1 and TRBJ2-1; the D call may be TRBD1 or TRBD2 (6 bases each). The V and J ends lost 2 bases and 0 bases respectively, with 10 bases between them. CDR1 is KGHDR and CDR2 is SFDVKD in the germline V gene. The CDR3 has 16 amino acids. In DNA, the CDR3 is TGTGCCACCAGTGATTCGGGGGCTAGCTCCTACAATGAGCAGTTCTTC. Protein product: CATSDSGASSYNEQFF.

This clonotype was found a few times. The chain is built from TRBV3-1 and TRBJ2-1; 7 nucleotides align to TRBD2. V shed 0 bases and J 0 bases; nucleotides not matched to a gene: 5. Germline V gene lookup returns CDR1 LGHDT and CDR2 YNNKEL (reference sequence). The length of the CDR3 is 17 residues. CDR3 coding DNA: TGTGCCAGCAGCCAAGATCCAACTAGCGACTCCTACAATGAGCAGTTCTTC. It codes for CASSQDPTSDSYNEQFF.

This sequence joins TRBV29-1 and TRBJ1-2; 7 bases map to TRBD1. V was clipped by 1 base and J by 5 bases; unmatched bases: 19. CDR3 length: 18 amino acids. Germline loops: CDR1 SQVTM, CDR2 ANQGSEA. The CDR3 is CSVEGEEEGMTGYYGYTF. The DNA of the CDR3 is TGCAGCGTTGAAGGGGAGGAAGAGGGTATGACAGGGTATTATGGCTACACCTTC. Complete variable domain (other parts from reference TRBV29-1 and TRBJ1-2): SAVISQKPSRDICQRGTSLTIQCQVDSQVTMMFWYRQQPGQSLTLIATANQGSEATYESGFVIDKFPISRPNLTFSTLTVSNMSPEDSSIYLCSVEGEEEGMTGYYGYTFGSGTRLTVV.

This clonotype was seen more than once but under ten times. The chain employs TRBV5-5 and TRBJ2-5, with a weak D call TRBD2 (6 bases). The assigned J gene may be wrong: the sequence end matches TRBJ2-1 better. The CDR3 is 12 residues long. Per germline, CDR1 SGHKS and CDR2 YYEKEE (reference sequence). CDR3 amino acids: CASSLVGLEQFF. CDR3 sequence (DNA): TGTGCCAGCAGCTTGGTGGGACTTGAGCAGTTCTTC.

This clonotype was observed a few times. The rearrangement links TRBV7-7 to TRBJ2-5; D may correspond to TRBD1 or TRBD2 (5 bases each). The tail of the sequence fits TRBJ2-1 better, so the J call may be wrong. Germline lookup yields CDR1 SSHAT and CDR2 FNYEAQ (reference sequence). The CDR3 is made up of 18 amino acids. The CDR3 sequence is CASSRTWDPEGAYNEQFF. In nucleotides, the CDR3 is TGTGCCAGCAGCCGAACCTGGGACCCCGAAGGCGCCTACAATGAGCAGTTCTTC.

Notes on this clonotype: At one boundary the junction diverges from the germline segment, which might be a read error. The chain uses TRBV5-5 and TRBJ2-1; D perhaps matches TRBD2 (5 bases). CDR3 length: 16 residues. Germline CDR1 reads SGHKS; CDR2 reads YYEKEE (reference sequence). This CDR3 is CASSLVTLALYYEQFF. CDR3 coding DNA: TGTGCCAGCAGCCTTGTAACTCTAGCACTCTACTATGAGCAGTTCTTC. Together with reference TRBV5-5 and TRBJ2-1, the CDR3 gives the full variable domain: DAGVTQSPTHLIKTRGQQVTLRCSPISGHKSVSWYQQVLGQGPQFIFQYYEKEERGRGNFPDRFSARQFPNYSSELNVNALLLGDSALYLCASSLVTLALYYEQFFGPGTRLTVL.

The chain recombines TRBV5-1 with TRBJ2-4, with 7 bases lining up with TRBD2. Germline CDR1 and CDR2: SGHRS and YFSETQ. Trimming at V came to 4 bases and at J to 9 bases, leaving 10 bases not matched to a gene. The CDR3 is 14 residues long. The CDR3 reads CASSPEGGRSIQYF. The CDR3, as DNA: TGCGCCAGCAGCCCGGAGGGAGGGCGTAGCATTCAGTACTTC.

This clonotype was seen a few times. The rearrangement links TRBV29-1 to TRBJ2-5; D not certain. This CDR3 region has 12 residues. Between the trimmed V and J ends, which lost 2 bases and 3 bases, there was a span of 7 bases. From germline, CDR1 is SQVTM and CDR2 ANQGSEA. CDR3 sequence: CSVESREETQYF. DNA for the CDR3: TGCAGCGTTGAATCCAGAGAAGAGACCCAGTACTTC.

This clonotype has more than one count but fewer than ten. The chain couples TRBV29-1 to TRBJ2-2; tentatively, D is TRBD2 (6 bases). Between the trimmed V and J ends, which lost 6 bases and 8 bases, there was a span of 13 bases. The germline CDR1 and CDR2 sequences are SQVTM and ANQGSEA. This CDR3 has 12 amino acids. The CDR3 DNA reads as TGCAGCGTCCACGGGGGAACGGGGGAGCTGTTTTTT. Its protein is CSVHGGTGELFF.

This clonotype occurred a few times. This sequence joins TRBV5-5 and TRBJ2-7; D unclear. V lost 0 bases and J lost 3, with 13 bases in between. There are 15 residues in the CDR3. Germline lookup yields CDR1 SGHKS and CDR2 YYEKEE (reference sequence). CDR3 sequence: CASSLDPNGVYEQYF. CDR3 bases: TGTGCCAGCAGCTTGGACCCAAATGGCGTCTACGAGCAGTACTTC.

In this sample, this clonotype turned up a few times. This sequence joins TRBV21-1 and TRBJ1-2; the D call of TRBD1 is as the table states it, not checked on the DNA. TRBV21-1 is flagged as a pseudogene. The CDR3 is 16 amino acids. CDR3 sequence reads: CASSTPALAGGYGYTF. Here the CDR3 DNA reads TGTGCCAGCAGCACCCCTGCGTTGGCGGGCGGCTATGGCTACACCTTC.

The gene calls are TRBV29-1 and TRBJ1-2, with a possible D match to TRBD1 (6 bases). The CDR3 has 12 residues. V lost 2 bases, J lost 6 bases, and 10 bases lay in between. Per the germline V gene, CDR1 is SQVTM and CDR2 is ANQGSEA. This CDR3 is CSVETGPHGYTF. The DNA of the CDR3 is TGCAGCGTTGAAACAGGGCCCCATGGCTACACCTTC. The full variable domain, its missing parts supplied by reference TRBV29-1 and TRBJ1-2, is SAVISQKPSRDICQRGTSLTIQCQVDSQVTMMFWYRQQPGQSLTLIATANQGSEATYESGFVIDKFPISRPNLTFSTLTVSNMSPEDSSIYLCSVETGPHGYTFGSGTRLTVV.

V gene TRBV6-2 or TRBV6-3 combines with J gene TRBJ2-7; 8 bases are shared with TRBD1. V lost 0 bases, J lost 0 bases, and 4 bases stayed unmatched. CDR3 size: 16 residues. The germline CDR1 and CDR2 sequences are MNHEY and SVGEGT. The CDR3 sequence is CASSYSGTGLSYEQYF. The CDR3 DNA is TGTGCCAGCAGTTACTCTGGGACAGGACTCTCCTACGAGCAGTACTTC.

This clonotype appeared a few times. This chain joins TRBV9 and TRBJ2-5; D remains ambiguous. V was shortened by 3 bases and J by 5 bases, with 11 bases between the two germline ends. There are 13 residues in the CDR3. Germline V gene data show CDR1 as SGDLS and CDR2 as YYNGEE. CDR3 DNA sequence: TGTGCCAGCAGCGGGACCACGTGGGAGACCCAGTACTTC. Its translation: CASSGTTWETQYF.

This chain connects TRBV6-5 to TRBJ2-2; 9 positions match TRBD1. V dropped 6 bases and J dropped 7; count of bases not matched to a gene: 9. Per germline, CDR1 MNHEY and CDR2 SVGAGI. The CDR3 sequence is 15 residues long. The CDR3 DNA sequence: TGTGCCAGCAGACGACAGGGGGTTGAAGGCGGGGAGCTGTTTTTT. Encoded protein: CASRRQGVEGGELFF.